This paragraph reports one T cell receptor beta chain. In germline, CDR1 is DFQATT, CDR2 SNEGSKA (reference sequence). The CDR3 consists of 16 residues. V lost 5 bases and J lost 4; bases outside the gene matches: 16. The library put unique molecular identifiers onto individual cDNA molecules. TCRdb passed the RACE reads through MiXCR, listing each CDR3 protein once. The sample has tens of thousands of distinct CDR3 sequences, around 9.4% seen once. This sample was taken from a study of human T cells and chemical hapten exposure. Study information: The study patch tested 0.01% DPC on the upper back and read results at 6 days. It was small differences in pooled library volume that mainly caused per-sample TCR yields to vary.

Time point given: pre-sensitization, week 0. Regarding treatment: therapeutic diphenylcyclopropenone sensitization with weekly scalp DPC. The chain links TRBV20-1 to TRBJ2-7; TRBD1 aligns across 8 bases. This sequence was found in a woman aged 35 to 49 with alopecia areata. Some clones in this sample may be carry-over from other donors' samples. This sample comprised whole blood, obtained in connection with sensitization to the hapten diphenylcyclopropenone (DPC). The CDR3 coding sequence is TGCAGTGCTGAAACTCGGACCGGGACAGGATTATACGAGCAGTACTTC. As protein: CSAETRTGTGLYEQYF.